This TCR beta chain stems from a study of cytomegalovirus exposure and HLA in healthy donors. Background on the study: Within an early data release were 80 million to 90 million unique TCRs drawn from HLA-typed donors.

General study results and limits: In most subjects, TCR beta sequences reportedly gave accurate predictions of HLA-A and HLA-B alleles. Immune exposure information comprised only CMV serostatus.

The CDR3 loop spans 13 amino acids. Trimming stripped 2 bases from V and 7 bases from J, with 9 bases between. The germline V gene encodes CDR1 MGHRA and CDR2 YSYEKL. Comments on this clone: What it recognizes is unknown.

In the PCR, 60 Vbeta and 13 Jbeta primers were used. Original processing methods: Counted up in a later analysis, unique TCR beta chains came to approximately 77 million, with around 11 million shared. Method: immunoSEQ multiplex PCR; TCRdb's copy keeps in-frame clones and lacks some. The V and J calls and clone size are taken from that table; D and trimming were inferred from the DNA. The sample contains roughly 120,000 clones, roughly 14% of which appear only once. The sequenced sample was PBMCs. This rearrangement joins TRBV4-1 to TRBJ2-4, with D perhaps TRBD2 (5 bases). This receptor was obtained from a woman aged 18 to 35 in good health and CMV-seronegative. Here the CDR3 DNA reads TGCGCCAGCAGCCAACTAGGAGGCAACATTCAGTACTTC. The encoded protein is CASSQLGGNIQYF.